The source of this T cell receptor (beta chain) is a study of OX40 agonist ivuxolimab in advanced cancers. The data were produced by immunoSEQ multiplex PCR, yet TCRdb's version contains in-frame clones alone and is incomplete. Of 50,000 or so clones listed, approximately 80% are singletons. Germline loops: CDR1 MNHEY, CDR2 SVGAGI. The ends lost 7 bases at V and 9 bases at J; junction bases unmatched: 6. The length of the CDR3 is 14 residues. The rearrangement uses TRBV6-5 and TRBJ2-1; TRBD2 aligns across 13 bases. The receptor comes from an adult with an advanced solid tumor such as melanoma, head and neck, liver or kidney cancer. The source material was CD4+ or CD8+ T cells sorted from blood, sampled in a trial of the OX40 agonist ivuxolimab. The CDR3 bases are TGTGCCAGCAAACTAGCGGGAGGGTGGGGTGAGCAGTTCTTC. Translating gives CASKLAGGWGEQFF.